Each of the 30 T cell receptor beta chains below was sequenced from the same sample in a study of blood T cell repertoires in COVID-19. Libraries were prepared by immunoSEQ multiplex PCR; TCRdb keeps only in-frame clonotypes and omits some of them. The table includes 100,000 to 150,000 clones, roughly 86% detected once. Sequenced: peripheral blood. The receptors derive from a human donor in a cohort sampled during active COVID-19.

Only a few counts were recorded for this clone. Sequence at one end of the junction differs from germline and may be a read error. J is TRBJ2-1 and V is TRBV7-7; D call uncertain. CDR3 length equals 13 residues. In germline, CDR1 is SSHAT, CDR2 FNYEAQ (reference sequence). The CDR3 DNA sequence: TGTGCTAGCAGCTACTACCTCGGGAATGAGCAGTTCTTC. As protein: CASSYYLGNEQFF.

A few counts support this clone. The rearrangement links TRBV28 to TRBJ2-7; the D is unclear. Germline V CDR1 and CDR2: MDHEN, SYDVKM. CDR3 length: 15 amino acids. V lost 5 bases and J 6 bases, leaving 20 bases between the germline ends. CDR3 sequence (DNA): TGTGCCAGCAGTCCTGGTAGTTTCCTTCAACTCGAGCAGTACTTC. It codes for CASSPGSFLQLEQYF.

The CDR3 DNA reads as TGCGCCAGCAGCGATGGGCCCGAGCAGTACTTC. This sequence encodes CASSDGPEQYF. This chain links TRBV5-1 with TRBJ2-7; unclear D gene. This CDR3 contains 11 residues. The V end lost 4 bases, the J end lost 6 bases, and 8 bases lay between the germline ends. Germline CDR1 is SGHRS and CDR2 is YFSETQ.

This chain links TRBV19 with TRBJ2-4; 11 bases map to TRBD2. This CDR3 is built from 17 residues. Germline loops: CDR1 LNHDA, CDR2 SQIVND (reference sequence). Germline trimming cut 4 bases from V and 1 base from J; bases unmatched to any gene: 6. The CDR3 bases are TGTGCCAGTAGTAAACCCACTAGCGGGAGTGCCAAAAACATTCAGTACTTC. Its protein product is CASSKPTSGSAKNIQYF. The variable domain in full, completed from reference TRBV19 and TRBJ2-4, reads DGGITQSPKYLFRKEGQNVTLSCEQNLNHDAMYWYRQDPGQGLRLIYYSQIVNDFQKGDIAEGYSVSREKKESFPLTVTSAQKNPTAFYLCASSKPTSGSAKNIQYFGAGTRLSVL.

This clone is a singleton in its sample. The chain has TRBV20-1 and TRBJ1-2, with TRBD1 identical over 9 bases. The CDR3 spans 11 residues. Germline-derived CDR1 and CDR2 are DFQATT and SNEGSKA (reference sequence). V lost 6 bases and J lost 7; bases outside the gene matches: 3. The CDR3 region is CSAPTGGGYTF. CDR3 in DNA: TGCAGTGCCCCGACAGGGGGTGGCTACACCTTC.

Points on this clone: The junction departs from the called germline gene at one end, perhaps through a read error. The V and J genes are TRBV6-5 and TRBJ2-3, with 7 nucleotides matching TRBD2. The CDR3 runs to 13 residues. CDR1 is MNHEY and CDR2 is SVGAGI in the germline V gene. The CDR3 region is CATLLASRDTQYF. CDR3 sequence (DNA): TGTGCCACCCTACTAGCGAGCAGAGATACGCAGTATTTT.

The chain uses TRBV5-1 and TRBJ2-2; no firm D call. The CDR3 runs 14 residues. Germline values: CDR1 SGHRS, CDR2 YFSETQ. With 3 bases removed from V and 0 bases from J, the gap between germline ends came to 6 bases. In nucleotides, the CDR3 is TGCGCCAGCAGCTCCGGTACGAACACCGGGGAGCTGTTTTTT. This gives the protein CASSSGTNTGELFF.

J is TRBJ2-3 and V is TRBV4-3, with a possible D match to TRBD1 (6 bases). The germline gives CDR1 LGHNA, CDR2 YSLEER. Trimming cost V 0 bases and J 0 bases, with 19 bases left between them. This CDR3 contains 19 residues. CDR3 nucleotides: TGCGCCAGCAGCCAAGATGTAGGGGGACCGGGCGGGAGCACAGATACGCAGTATTTT. It codes for CASSQDVGGPGGSTDTQYF.

The chain has TRBV7-2 and TRBJ2-7; TRBD2 matches 14 bases. Germline V lookup: CDR1 SGHTA, CDR2 FQGNSA. J was trimmed by 12 bases and V by 4 bases; bases with no gene match: 8. The CDR3 is 14 residues long. This chain's CDR3 is CASSSPGLAGVRYF. The CDR3 nucleotides read TGTGCCAGCAGCTCGCCGGGACTAGCGGGGGTTCGGTACTTC. The full variable domain, completed using reference TRBV7-2 and TRBJ2-7, is GAGVSQSPSNKVTEKGKDVELRCDPISGHTALYWYRQSLGQGLEFLIYFQGNSAPDKSGLPSDRFSAERTGGSVSTLTIQRTQQEDSAVYLCASSSPGLAGVRYFGPGTRLTVT.

The chain uses TRBV4-1 and TRBJ2-5, with 10 nucleotides matching TRBD2. Germline V lookup: CDR1 MGHRA, CDR2 YSYEKL. CDR3 length equals 14 residues. The V gene end was trimmed by 4 bases and the J gene end by 1 base; junction bases not matched to a gene: 0. The CDR3 reads CASSRTSGQETQYF. In nucleotides, the CDR3 is TGCGCCAGCAGCCGGACTAGCGGCCAAGAGACCCAGTACTTC.

The J gene is TRBJ2-1, the V gene TRBV9; possible D gene TRBD2, 6 bases. V lost 0 bases to trimming and J lost 0 bases, with 13 bases between them. There are 17 residues in the CDR3. CDR1 is SGDLS and CDR2 is YYNGEE in the germline V gene. CDR3 nucleotides: TGTGCCAGCAGCGTAGCGGGGACTCTGAGCTCCTACAATGAGCAGTTCTTC. Translating it yields CASSVAGTLSSYNEQFF.

This clone was counted between two and nine times. The CDR3 region is CASSQVEESYEQYF. Here the CDR3 DNA reads TGTGCCAGCAGCCAAGTGGAGGAATCCTACGAGCAGTACTTC. The rearrangement joins TRBV3-1 (or the pseudogene TRBV3-2) to TRBJ2-7; D might be TRBD2 (5 bases). Looked up from germline, CDR1 is LGHDT and CDR2 is YNNKEL (reference sequence). V was cut by 1 base and J by 1 base, with 8 bases left in between. This CDR3 is built from 14 residues.

The V gene is TRBV13, the J gene TRBJ1-2; 8 bases align to TRBD1. J was trimmed by 6 bases and V by 5 bases; bases with no gene match: 8. This CDR3 has 14 residues. CDR1 is PRHDT and CDR2 is FYEKMQ in the germline V gene (reference sequence). Written as DNA, the CDR3 is TGTGCCAGCAGCGCGGACAGGGCCTCGCATGGCTACACCTTC. This codes for CASSADRASHGYTF.

The genes are TRBV28 and TRBJ2-1; D possibly corresponds to TRBD1 (5 bases). In germline, CDR1 is MDHEN, CDR2 SYDVKM. V was trimmed by 2 bases and J by 4 bases, leaving 9 bases between them. This CDR3 is built from 14 residues. The CDR3 spells CASSLIGVYNEQFF. In nucleotides, the CDR3 is TGTGCCAGCAGTTTAATAGGGGTATACAATGAGCAGTTCTTC.

The chain has TRBV28 and TRBJ1-6, with D possibly being TRBD1 (6 bases). The germline V gene has CDR1 MDHEN and CDR2 SYDVKM. The CDR3 spans 14 residues. V lost 7 bases and J lost 6, with 13 bases in between. This CDR3 is CASIQGFSNSPLHF. CDR3 in DNA: TGTGCCAGCATACAGGGTTTCAGTAATTCACCCCTCCACTTT. The full variable domain, completed using reference TRBV28 and TRBJ1-6, is DVKVTQSSRYLVKRTGEKVFLECVQDMDHENMFWYRQDPGLGLRLIYFSYDVKMKEKGDIPEGYSVSREKKERFSLILESASTNQTSMYLCASIQGFSNSPLHFGNGTRLTVT.

The chain employs TRBV21-1 and TRBJ2-2; TRBD2 reflects the table's D call only, with no check against the DNA. TRBV21-1 is marked as a pseudogene. The CDR3 loop spans 14 amino acids. In DNA form, the CDR3 reads TGTGCCAGCAGCACTGGCGGAGGGACCGGGGAGCTGTTTTTT. Protein: CASSTGGGTGELFF.

The V and J genes are TRBV6-5 and TRBJ2-3; possible D gene TRBD2, 6 bases. Germline CDR1 MNHEY, CDR2 SVGAGI. CDR3 length: 13 residues. Trimming cost V 6 bases and J 4 bases, with 11 bases left between them. CDR3: CASRQIAADTQYF. In DNA, the CDR3 is TGTGCCAGCAGGCAAATAGCGGCAGATACGCAGTATTTT.

In nucleotides, the CDR3 is TGTGCCAGCTCCCAGAATCCATACTACAATGAGCAGTTCTTC. This encodes CASSQNPYYNEQFF. This rearrangement joins TRBV18 to TRBJ2-1; D is undetermined. CDR1 KGHSH and CDR2 LQKENI come from the germline V gene. The length of the CDR3 is 14 residues. V shed 6 bases and J shed 3 bases, with 12 bases lying between them.

The chain has TRBV19 and TRBJ2-7; 9 bases match TRBD2. The CDR3 length is 14 residues. Per germline, CDR1 LNHDA and CDR2 SQIVND (reference sequence). Trimming took 8 bases from V and 1 from J; bases not matched to a gene: 6. The CDR3 protein is CASRSSGASYEQYF. The CDR3 DNA reads as TGTGCCAGTCGATCTAGCGGGGCTTCCTACGAGCAGTACTTC.

The rearrangement joins TRBV5-1 to TRBJ1-4, with D possibly TRBD1 on 5 matching bases. The CDR3 covers 15 residues. Trimming cost V 0 bases and J 8 bases, with 14 bases left between them. Per the germline V gene, CDR1 is SGHRS and CDR2 is YFSETQ. In DNA form, the CDR3 reads TGCGCCAGCAGCTTGGGTGACAGTCTGGCGGAAAAACTGTTTTTT. Translation: CASSLGDSLAEKLFF.

Here the CDR3 DNA reads TGTGCAAGTCGCCCCCGGACAACATTAGCCAAAAACATTCAGTACTTC. Translated, it gives CASRPRTTLAKNIQYF. The V call is TRBV12-2, the J call TRBJ2-4; the tabulated D call, TRBD1, remains unverified against the DNA. TRBV12-2 constitutes a pseudogene. This CDR3 is 16 amino acids long.

The genes are TRBV10-3 and TRBJ2-1, with D possibly TRBD2 on 6 matching bases. Germline-derived CDR1 and CDR2 are ENHRY and SYGVKD. This CDR3 spans 15 amino acids. V shed 4 bases and J shed 7 bases, with 17 bases lying between them. CDR3 nucleotide sequence: TGTGCCATCAGTGGTAGCGGATCTGGGGATAATGAGCAGTTCTTC. Encoded protein: CAISGSGSGDNEQFF.

V is TRBV2 and J is TRBJ2-3, with D perhaps matching TRBD1 (5 bases). This CDR3 region has 14 residues. V dropped 5 bases and J dropped 6 bases, with 15 bases sitting between them. Looked up from germline, CDR1 is SNHLY and CDR2 is FYNNEI. CDR3 in amino acids: CASSRQNNGDTQYF. The CDR3 DNA reads as TGTGCCAGCAGTCGACAGAACAACGGCGATACGCAGTATTTT.

The chain couples TRBV21-1 to TRBJ1-5; the DNA was not used to check the table's D call, TRBD1. TRBV21-1 is a pseudogene segment. The CDR3 has 15 amino acids. CDR3 bases: TGTGCCAACACGGACAGGGCGCGGAGCAATCAGCCCCAGCATTTT. This translates into CANTDRARSNQPQHF.

This chain links TRBV19 with TRBJ2-7; 13 nucleotides align to TRBD2. There are 16 residues in the CDR3. The germline gives CDR1 LNHDA, CDR2 SQIVND (reference sequence). Trimming took 6 bases from V and 2 from J; bases not matched to a gene: 7. CDR3: CASSPTSGRHPYEQYF. CDR3 bases: TGTGCCAGTAGCCCGACTAGCGGGAGGCACCCCTACGAGCAGTACTTC.

This clone was picked up one time. The junction differs from germline at one of its ends, possibly a read error. V gene TRBV5-4 combines with J gene TRBJ1-1; perhaps TRBD1 as D (5 bases). CDR1 and CDR2 from the germline V gene are SGHNT and YYREEE (reference sequence). The CDR3 is 13 amino acids. CDR3 loop: CASSLGVNTEAFF. The DNA of the CDR3 is TGTGCCAGCAGCTTAGGGGTGAATACTGAAGCTTTCTTT.

This clone was found once. The chain carries TRBV19 and TRBJ2-2; 11 positions agree with TRBD2. This CDR3 region has 14 residues. The ends lost 11 bases at V and 3 bases at J; junction bases unmatched: 5. CDR1 LNHDA and CDR2 SQIVND come from the germline V gene (reference sequence). CDR3 sequence: CAGRTSGYTGELFF. As DNA, the CDR3 is TGTGCCGGGCGGACTAGCGGGTACACCGGGGAGCTGTTTTTT.

V gene TRBV18 combines with J gene TRBJ2-1, with D perhaps TRBD2 (6 bases). V was cut by 6 bases and J by 9 bases, with 12 bases left in between. This CDR3 contains 12 residues. In germline, CDR1 is KGHSH, CDR2 LQKENI. CDR3 nucleotides: TGTGCCAGCTCCCCCCGGGGAGGTGAGCAGTTCTTC. It codes for CASSPRGGEQFF. Using reference TRBV18 and TRBJ2-1 for the parts outside the CDR3, the full variable domain is NAGVMQNPRHLVRRRGQEARLRCSPMKGHSHVYWYRQLPEEGLKFMVYLQKENIIDESGMPKERFSAEFPKEGPSILRIQQVVRGDSAAYFCASSPRGGEQFFGPGTRLTVL.

This clone was observed once. The chain's CDR3 is CASSEGLGPFF. Here the CDR3 DNA reads TGTGCCAGCAGCGAGGGACTAGGGCCGTTCTTC. This chain links TRBV4-2 with TRBJ2-1; 8 bases are a match to TRBD2. The V segment lost 5 bases and the J segment 15 bases; nucleotides outside the gene matches: 6. This CDR3 is built from 11 residues. Germline V CDR1 and CDR2: LGHNA, YNFKEQ.

This chain links TRBV28 with TRBJ1-4; maybe TRBD1 (5 bases). The germline CDR1 and CDR2 sequences are MDHEN and SYDVKM. This CDR3 spans 16 amino acids. V was trimmed by 6 bases and J by 8 bases, leaving 22 bases between them. CDR3 amino acids: CASSPPAGGSGEKLFF. CDR3 nucleotides: TGTGCCAGCAGCCCCCCTGCGGGGGGGTCGGGGGAAAAACTGTTTTTT.